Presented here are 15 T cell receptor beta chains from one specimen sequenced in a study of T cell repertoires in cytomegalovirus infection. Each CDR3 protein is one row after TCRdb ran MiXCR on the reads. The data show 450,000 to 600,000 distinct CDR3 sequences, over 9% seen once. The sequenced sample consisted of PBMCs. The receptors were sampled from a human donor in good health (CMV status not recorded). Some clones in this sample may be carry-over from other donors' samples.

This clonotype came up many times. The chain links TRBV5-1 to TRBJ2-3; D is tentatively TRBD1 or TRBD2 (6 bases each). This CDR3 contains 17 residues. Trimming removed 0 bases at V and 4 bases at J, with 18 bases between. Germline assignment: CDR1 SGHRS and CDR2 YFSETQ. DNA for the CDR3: TGCGCCAGCAGCTTGGCCGTAGGTATGGGGGGCGCAGATACGCAGTATTTT. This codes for CASSLAVGMGGADTQYF.

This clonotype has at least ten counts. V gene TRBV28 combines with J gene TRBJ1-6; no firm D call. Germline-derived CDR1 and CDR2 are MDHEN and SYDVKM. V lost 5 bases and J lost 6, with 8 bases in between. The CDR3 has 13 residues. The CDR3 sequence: CASSGGLNSPLHF. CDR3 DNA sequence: TGTGCCAGCAGTGGCGGACTTAATTCACCCCTCCACTTT.

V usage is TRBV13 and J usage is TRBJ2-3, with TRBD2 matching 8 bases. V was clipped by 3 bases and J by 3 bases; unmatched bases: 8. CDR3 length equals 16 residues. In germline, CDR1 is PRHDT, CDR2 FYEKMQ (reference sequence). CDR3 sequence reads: CASSFGWSGSTDTQYF. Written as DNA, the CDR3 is TGTGCCAGCAGCTTCGGGTGGAGCGGGAGTACAGATACGCAGTATTTT. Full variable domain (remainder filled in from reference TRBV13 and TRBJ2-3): AAGVIQSPRHLIKEKRETATLKCYPIPRHDTVYWYQQGPGQDPQFLISFYEKMQSDKGSIPDRFSAQQFSDYHSELNMSSLELGDSALYFCASSFGWSGSTDTQYFGPGTRLTVL.

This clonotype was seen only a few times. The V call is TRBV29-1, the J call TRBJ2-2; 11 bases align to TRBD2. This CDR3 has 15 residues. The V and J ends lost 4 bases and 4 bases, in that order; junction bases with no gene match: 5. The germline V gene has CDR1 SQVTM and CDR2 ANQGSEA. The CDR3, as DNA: TGCAGCGTTGCCCCTCTAGCGGGAGGCACCGGGGAGCTGTTTTTT. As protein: CSVAPLAGGTGELFF.

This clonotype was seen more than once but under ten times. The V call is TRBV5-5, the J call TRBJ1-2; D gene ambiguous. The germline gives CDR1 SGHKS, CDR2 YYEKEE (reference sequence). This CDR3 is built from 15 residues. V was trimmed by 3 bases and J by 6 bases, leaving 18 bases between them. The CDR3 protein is CASSSHGPSRNGYTF. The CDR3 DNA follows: TGTGCCAGCAGCTCCCACGGACCATCCAGGAATGGCTACACCTTC.

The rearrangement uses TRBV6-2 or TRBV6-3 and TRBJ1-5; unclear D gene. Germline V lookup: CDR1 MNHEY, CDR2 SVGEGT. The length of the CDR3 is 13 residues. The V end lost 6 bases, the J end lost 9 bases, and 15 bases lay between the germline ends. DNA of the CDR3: TGTGCCAGCAGCCCGCCCCCTAGCGCGCCCCAGCATTTT. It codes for CASSPPPSAPQHF.

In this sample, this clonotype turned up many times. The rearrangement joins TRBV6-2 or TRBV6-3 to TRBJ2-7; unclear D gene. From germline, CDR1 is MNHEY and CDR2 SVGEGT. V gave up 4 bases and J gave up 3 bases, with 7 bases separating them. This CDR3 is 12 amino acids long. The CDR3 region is CASSSNVYEQYF. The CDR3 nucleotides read TGTGCCAGCAGTTCGAACGTCTACGAGCAGTACTTC.

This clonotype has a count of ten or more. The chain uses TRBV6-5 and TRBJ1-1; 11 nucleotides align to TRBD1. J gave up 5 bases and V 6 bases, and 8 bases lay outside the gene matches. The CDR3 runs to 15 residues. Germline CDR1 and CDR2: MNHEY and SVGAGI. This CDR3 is CASSRGQGAGTEAFF. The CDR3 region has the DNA TGTGCCAGCAGCCGCGGACAGGGGGCTGGTACTGAAGCTTTCTTT.

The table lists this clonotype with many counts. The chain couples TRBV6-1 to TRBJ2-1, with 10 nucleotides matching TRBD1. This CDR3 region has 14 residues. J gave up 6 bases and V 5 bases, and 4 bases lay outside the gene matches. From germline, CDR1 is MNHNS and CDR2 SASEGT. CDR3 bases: TGTGCCAGCAGTTGGGGACAGGGGTCCAATGAGCAGTTCTTC. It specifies CASSWGQGSNEQFF.

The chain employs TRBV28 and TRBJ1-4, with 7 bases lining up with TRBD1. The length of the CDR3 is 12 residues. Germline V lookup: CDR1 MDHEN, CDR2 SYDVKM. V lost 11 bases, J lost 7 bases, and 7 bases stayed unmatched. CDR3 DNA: TGTGCCGCCAAGACAGGGAGTGAAAAACTGTTTTTT. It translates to CAAKTGSEKLFF.

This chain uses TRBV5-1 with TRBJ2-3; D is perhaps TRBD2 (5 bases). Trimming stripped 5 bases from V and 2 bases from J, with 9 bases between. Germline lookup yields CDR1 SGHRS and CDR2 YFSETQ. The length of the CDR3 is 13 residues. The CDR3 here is CASRSGNTDTQYF. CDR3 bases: TGCGCCAGCAGGTCCGGGAACACAGATACGCAGTATTTT.

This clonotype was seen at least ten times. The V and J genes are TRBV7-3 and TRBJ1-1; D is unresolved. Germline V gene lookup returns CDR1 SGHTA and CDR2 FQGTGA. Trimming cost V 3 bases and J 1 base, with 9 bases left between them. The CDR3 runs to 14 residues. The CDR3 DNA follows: TGTGCCAGCAGCTTGGACCGAGAGAACACTGAAGCTTTCTTT. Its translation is CASSLDRENTEAFF.

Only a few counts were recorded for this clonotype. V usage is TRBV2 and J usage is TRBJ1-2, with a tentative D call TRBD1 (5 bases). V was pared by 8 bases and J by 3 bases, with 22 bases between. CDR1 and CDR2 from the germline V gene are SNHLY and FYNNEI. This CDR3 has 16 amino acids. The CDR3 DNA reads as TGTGCCAGCCCCTTTTACTTGACAGATGGAGACTATGGCTACACCTTC. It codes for CASPFYLTDGDYGYTF.

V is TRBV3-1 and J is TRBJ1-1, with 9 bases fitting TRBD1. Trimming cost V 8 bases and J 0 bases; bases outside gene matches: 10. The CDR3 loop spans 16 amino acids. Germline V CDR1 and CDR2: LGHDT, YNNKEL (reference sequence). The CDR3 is CASGFLDRGLNTEAFF. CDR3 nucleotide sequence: TGTGCCAGCGGCTTTTTGGACAGGGGCTTGAACACTGAAGCTTTCTTT. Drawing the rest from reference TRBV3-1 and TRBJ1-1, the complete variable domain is DTAVSQTPKYLVTQMGNDKSIKCEQNLGHDTMYWYKQDSKKFLKIMFSYNNKELIINETVPNRFSPKSPDKAHLNLHINSLELGDSAVYFCASGFLDRGLNTEAFFGQGTRLTVV.

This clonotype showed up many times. CDR3 protein: CASSSGPRGQYF. The DNA of the CDR3 is TGTGCCAGCAGCTCGGGACCTAGGGGCCAGTACTTC. V is TRBV12-3 or TRBV12-4 and J is TRBJ2-5; D is possibly TRBD1 or TRBD2 (5 bases each). The CDR3 spans 12 residues. Trimming stripped 6 bases from V and 10 bases from J, with 15 bases between.